This T cell receptor beta chain was documented in a study of OX40 agonist ivuxolimab in advanced cancers. Across the study: With ivuxolimab, an agonistic anti-OX40 (CD134) antibody, patients were treated. Of the participants, around 43% had some prior anti-PD-1, anti-PD-L1 or anti-CTLA-4 therapy, which was allowed.

Note on this clone: Its matching antigen is unknown.

Some clones are missing from TCRdb's copy, which holds only in-frame ones; the method was immunoSEQ multiplex PCR. The sample yields about 46,000 clones, 91% seen once. Study-wide results and caveats: At doses 0.1 to 3.0 mg/kg, CD4+ and CD8+ clones expanded. Low clonal expansion, among the lowest seen, marked partial responders at 0.1-3.0 mg/kg.

The V gene end was trimmed by 0 bases and the J gene end by 4 bases; junction bases not matched to a gene: 5. Germline CDR1 and CDR2: MGHRA and YSYEKL. This CDR3 has 16 amino acids. The sequence was collected from an adult with an advanced solid tumor such as melanoma, head and neck, liver or kidney cancer. The chain couples TRBV4-1 to TRBJ1-2; TRBD1 matches 10 bases. Source: CD4+ or CD8+ T cells sorted from blood, taken in a trial of the OX40 agonist ivuxolimab. CDR3 coding DNA: TGCGCCAGCAGCCAAGACAGCCGGGACAGGGGCTATGGCTACACCTTC. It is translated as CASSQDSRDRGYGYTF.